This passage covers 31 T cell receptor beta chains from one sample sequenced in a study of regulatory T cells in long-lasting Graves disease. Relying on iRepertoire HTBI primers and Arm-PCR of CDR3 regions, the team built TCR beta libraries. TCRdb re-called the multiplex PCR reads through MiXCR, storing one row per CDR3 protein. The table shows some 490,000 distinct CDR3 sequences, with about 11% occurring only once. The time point was: newly diagnosed GD, antithyroid drugs for less than 3 months. PBMCs were the source of the RNA used for TCR sequencing. A further study also used this sample, focusing on T cells in Graves' hyperthyroidism and ophthalmopathy.

The sample in question was peripheral blood mononuclear cells (PBMCs), obtained at new diagnosis, from a patient treated with antithyroid drugs. Source of these receptors: a woman aged 25-40 years with Graves disease.

This clonotype was counted at least ten times. This chain uses TRBV28 with TRBJ2-7, with a possible D match to TRBD2 (5 bases). The CDR3 is made up of 14 amino acids. V lost 10 bases to trimming and J lost 4 bases, with 20 bases between them. Germline V gene lookup returns CDR1 MDHEN and CDR2 SYDVKM. CDR3 DNA: TGTGCCACCCGACCCGGGGAATCCCGATACGAGCAGTACTTC. Its translation is CATRPGESRYEQYF.

A word on this clonotype: This likely reflects a read error, since a far larger clone is one base away. The rearrangement links TRBV29-1 to TRBJ2-1; D uncertain. CDR3 length: 11 residues. V was cut by 6 bases and J by 10 bases, with 13 bases left in between. Germline lookup yields CDR1 SQVTM and CDR2 ANQGSEA. CDR3 sequence (DNA): TGCAGCGTCGGTAGCTCCTACGAGCAGTTCTTC. Protein: CSVGSSYEQFF.

This clonotype came up many times. The chain combines TRBV6-5 with TRBJ1-1; 10 bases agree with TRBD1. Germline assignment: CDR1 MNHEY and CDR2 SVGAGI. V lost 2 bases and J lost 4; bases outside the gene matches: 7. The CDR3 covers 16 residues. The CDR3 region is CASSYVPGQGITEAFF. CDR3 coding DNA: TGTGCCAGCAGTTACGTCCCGGGACAGGGGATCACTGAAGCTTTCTTT.

This clonotype appeared many times. The chain joins TRBV12-3 or TRBV12-4 to TRBJ1-2; D is possibly TRBD1 (6 bases). V lost 5 bases and J 8 bases, leaving 18 bases between the germline ends. The length of the CDR3 is 14 residues. Here the CDR3 DNA reads TGTGCCAGCAGTACCCACGGGGCCCAGGGGGGCTACACCTTC. Amino acids: CASSTHGAQGGYTF.

This chain connects TRBV28 to TRBJ2-7, with 13 bases matching TRBD2. Germline trimming cut 6 bases from V and 2 bases from J; bases unmatched to any gene: 4. The germline gives CDR1 MDHEN, CDR2 SYDVKM. CDR3 length equals 15 residues. The CDR3 coding sequence is TGTGCCAGCAGATTCGGACTAGCGGGAGCCTACGAGCAGTACTTC. Translated, it gives CASRFGLAGAYEQYF.

This clonotype was counted many times. The chain joins TRBV29-1 to TRBJ2-7, with 10 positions matching TRBD1. The V segment lost 6 bases and the J segment 5 bases; nucleotides outside the gene matches: 7. The CDR3 is 13 residues long. Germline V gene sequence: CDR1 SQVTM, CDR2 ANQGSEA. This CDR3 reads CSVLGQGEHEQYF. The CDR3 coding sequence is TGCAGCGTCCTAGGACAGGGGGAACACGAGCAGTACTTC.

The sample holds many counts of this clonotype. The V call is TRBV20-1, the J call TRBJ2-2; weak D call: TRBD1 (8 bases). Germline loops: CDR1 DFQATT, CDR2 SNEGSKA (reference sequence). The CDR3 has 16 amino acids. The V end lost 2 bases, the J end lost 3 bases, and 16 bases lay between the germline ends. The DNA for the CDR3 is TGCAGTGCTAGACCCCCACAGGGGGGGGACACCGGGGAGCTGTTTTTT. Translating gives CSARPPQGGDTGELFF.

This clonotype was seen ten or more times. The chain has TRBV7-9 and TRBJ2-1; D tentatively reads TRBD1 or TRBD2 (5 bases each). Trimming cost V 10 bases and J 3 bases, with 19 bases left between them. Germline CDR1 reads SEHNR; CDR2 reads FQNEAQ (reference sequence). This CDR3 comprises 15 residues. The CDR3 bases are TGTGCCACCGCATTGGGGGTGGAGGTCTACAATGAGCAGTTCTTC. It is translated as CATALGVEVYNEQFF.

This clonotype has only a few counts. This chain connects TRBV2 to TRBJ2-1; 7 bases line up with TRBD2. Germline CDR1 is SNHLY and CDR2 is FYNNEI. V trimming: 4 bases; J trimming: 7 bases; junction bases outside the gene matches: 10. The CDR3 spans 15 residues. CDR3 region: CASSARSGIINEQFF. In DNA form, the CDR3 reads TGTGCCAGCAGTGCAAGGAGCGGGATAATAAATGAGCAGTTCTTC.

This chain links TRBV7-8 with TRBJ1-1, with D possibly being TRBD1 (5 bases). In germline, CDR1 is SGHVS, CDR2 FQNEAQ. V was clipped by 2 bases and J by 5 bases, with 12 bases between them. The CDR3 extends over 14 amino acids. The CDR3 is CASSLTLGGTEAFF. CDR3 in DNA: TGTGCCAGCAGCTTAACTCTGGGGGGGACTGAAGCTTTCTTT.

This clonotype was counted many times. This rearrangement joins TRBV4-3 to TRBJ2-1; D is unclear. CDR3 length: 14 amino acids. Trimming removed 0 bases at V and 4 bases at J, with 7 bases between. Per the germline V gene, CDR1 is LGHNA and CDR2 is YSLEER. CDR3 nucleotides: TGCGCCAGCAGCCAAGAGGGTCTGTACAATGAGCAGTTCTTC. Its protein product is CASSQEGLYNEQFF.

This clonotype was observed at least ten times. The rearrangement uses TRBV2 and TRBJ2-1, with D tentatively TRBD2 (5 bases). The germline gives CDR1 SNHLY, CDR2 FYNNEI. The CDR3 extends over 16 amino acids. The ends were cut back, 7 bases at V and 9 bases at J, with 25 bases in the middle. The CDR3 bases are TGTGCCAGCATCCTACCCAGCGGCCCCATGCCCAGTGAGCAGTTCTTC. Translating it yields CASILPSGPMPSEQFF.

The sample holds many counts of this clonotype. This chain uses TRBV2 with TRBJ2-2; unclear D gene. The CDR3 has 15 amino acids. V was cut by 6 bases and J by 4 bases, with 15 bases left in between. Per the germline V gene, CDR1 is SNHLY and CDR2 is FYNNEI. CDR3 coding DNA: TGTGCCAGCAGAGACGGAAATTTGGGCACCGGGGAGCTGTTTTTT. As protein: CASRDGNLGTGELFF.

This clonotype has ten or more counts. V and J are TRBV2 and TRBJ2-7; 7 bases agree with TRBD1. The CDR3 runs to 14 residues. Germline values: CDR1 SNHLY, CDR2 FYNNEI. The trim removed 7 bases at V and 0 bases at J, leaving 6 bases unmatched. CDR3 bases: TGTGCCAGCAAGCGACAGGGCTCCTCCTACGAGCAGTACTTC. Residues: CASKRQGSSYEQYF.

At least ten counts were recorded for this clonotype. The V and J genes are TRBV9 and TRBJ1-2, with D perhaps TRBD1 (5 bases). Trimming took 0 bases from V and 2 from J, leaving 8 bases between them. The length of the CDR3 is 14 residues. Per germline, CDR1 SGDLS and CDR2 YYNGEE. The CDR3 nucleotides are TGTGCCAGCAGCGTAGTGGGGGAAAACTATGGCTACACCTTC. Translated, it gives CASSVVGENYGYTF. The full variable domain, rest sourced from reference TRBV9 and TRBJ1-2, is DSGVTQTPKHLITATGQRVTLRCSPRSGDLSVYWYQQSLDQGLQFLIQYYNGEERAKGNILERFSAQQFPDLHSELNLSSLELGDSALYFCASSVVGENYGYTFGSGTRLTVV.

This clonotype was counted ten times or more. CDR3 sequence (DNA): TGTGCCAGCAGCGGGGGACTAGCGGGATGGAACACCGGGGAGCTGTTTTTT. It yields the protein CASSGGLAGWNTGELFF. The J gene is TRBJ2-2, the V gene TRBV11-1, with 13 bases fitting TRBD2. The germline gives CDR1 SGHAT, CDR2 FQDESV (reference sequence). With V trimmed by 5 bases and J by 1 base, 4 bases remained unmatched. The CDR3 runs 17 residues.

The table lists this clonotype with a few counts. DNA for the CDR3: TGTGCCAGCAGTTACTCTAGCGGGAGGGCCGAATTCGCCGGGGAGCTGTTTTTT. Translation gives CASSYSSGRAEFAGELFF. The rearrangement links TRBV6-5 to TRBJ2-2, with 11 bases identical to TRBD2. V gave up 0 bases and J gave up 6 bases; unmatched junction bases: 9. In germline, CDR1 is MNHEY, CDR2 SVGAGI. CDR3 length: 18 amino acids.

This clonotype was counted a few times. The chain has TRBV27 and TRBJ2-1; D perhaps matches TRBD2 (5 bases). The V gene lost 5 bases and the J gene lost 0 bases, with 8 bases spanning the gap. The CDR3 is 14 residues long. Germline V gives CDR1 MNHEY, CDR2 SMNVEV (reference sequence). DNA for the CDR3: TGTGCCAGCAGTAAAGAGGGCTCCTACAATGAGCAGTTCTTC. It codes for CASSKEGSYNEQFF.

This clonotype was found many times. This chain joins TRBV27 and TRBJ2-7; 12 bases agree with TRBD1. The germline V gene has CDR1 MNHEY and CDR2 SMNVEV (reference sequence). J gave up 6 bases and V 2 bases, and 8 bases lay outside the gene matches. This CDR3 region has 16 residues. CDR3 nucleotides: TGTGCCAGCAGTTTAAGGGGACAGGGGGCTTTGGGCGAGCAGTACTTC. Residues: CASSLRGQGALGEQYF.

In this sample, this clonotype turned up many times. The genes are TRBV4-3 and TRBJ1-6, with 10 bases that match TRBD1. The CDR3 consists of 14 residues. Trimming took 4 bases from V and 10 from J; bases not matched to a gene: 4. The germline gives CDR1 LGHNA, CDR2 YSLEER. The CDR3, as DNA: TGCGCCAGCAGCCGGACAGGGGGAGACTCACCCCTCCACTTT. Amino acids: CASSRTGGDSPLHF.

This clonotype was seen repeatedly, ten times or more. The gene calls are TRBV5-1 and TRBJ2-7; D may be TRBD1 (6 bases). V lost 3 bases and J 6 bases, leaving 13 bases between the germline ends. The CDR3 runs to 13 residues. Germline V gene data show CDR1 as SGHRS and CDR2 as YFSETQ. CDR3 sequence (DNA): TGCGCCAGCAGCTCTTCAGGGGCGGGCGAGCAGTACTTC. It translates to CASSSSGAGEQYF. The entire variable domain, with the rest obtained from reference TRBV5-1 and TRBJ2-7, is as follows: KAGVTQTPRYLIKTRGQQVTLSCSPISGHRSVSWYQQTPGQGLQFLFEYFSETQRNKGNFPGRFSGRQFSNSRSEMNVSTLELGDSALYLCASSSSGAGEQYFGPGTRLTVT.

This clonotype was counted only a few times. This sequence joins TRBV4-2 and TRBJ2-6; D not resolved. V was pared by 2 bases and J by 0 bases, with 11 bases between. This CDR3 spans 17 amino acids. The germline CDR1 and CDR2 sequences are LGHNA and YNFKEQ. The CDR3 loop reads CASSQQQISSGANVLTF. DNA of the CDR3: TGTGCCAGCAGCCAACAGCAGATCTCCTCTGGGGCCAACGTCCTGACTTTC.

On this clonotype itself: A read error is possible here, since a much larger clone lies one base away. The chain couples TRBV5-1 to TRBJ1-1; no firm D call. The CDR3 is 14 residues long. V was clipped by 4 bases and J by 0 bases, with 10 bases between them. The V gene's germline CDR1 is SGHRS and CDR2 YFSETQ. CDR3 sequence reads: CASSIRKLNTEAFF. In DNA form, the CDR3 reads TGCGCCAGCAGCATCCGTAAGTTGAACACTGAAGCTTTCTTT. The full variable domain, completed using reference TRBV5-1 and TRBJ1-1, is KAGVTQTPRYLIKTRGQQVTLSCSPISGHRSVSWYQQTPGQGLQFLFEYFSETQRNKGNFPGRFSGRQFSNSRSEMNVSTLELGDSALYLCASSIRKLNTEAFFGQGTRLTVV.

In this sample, this clonotype turned up many times. This chain joins TRBV9 and TRBJ2-1, with unresolved D. This CDR3 is 17 amino acids long. Germline V lookup: CDR1 SGDLS, CDR2 YYNGEE. V lost 0 bases, J lost 5 bases, and 18 bases lay in between. The CDR3 nucleotides are TGTGCCAGCAGCGTAGGGTATCTAGACCCCACCAACAATGAGCAGTTCTTC. Translated, it gives CASSVGYLDPTNNEQFF.

This clonotype was recorded at least ten times. The rearrangement uses TRBV3-1 and TRBJ2-7; D gene ambiguous. V lost 3 bases and J lost 5, with 5 bases in between. CDR3 length: 11 amino acids. Looked up from germline, CDR1 is LGHDT and CDR2 is YNNKEL (reference sequence). The chain's CDR3 is CASSQTHEQYF. In nucleotides, the CDR3 is TGTGCCAGCAGCCAGACTCACGAGCAGTACTTC.

This clonotype turned up a few times. This chain links TRBV5-6 with TRBJ2-7, with D unresolved. The V and J ends lost 0 bases and 5 bases respectively, with 12 bases between them. This CDR3 comprises 14 residues. Germline CDR1 reads SGHDT; CDR2 reads YYEEEE. The CDR3 coding sequence is TGTGCCAGCAGCTTGGGTTTTTCCGGCGACGAGCAGTACTTC. This sequence encodes CASSLGFSGDEQYF.

This clonotype showed up many times. CDR3 nucleotide sequence: TGCAGTGCTCTGGCCTTTACTGGGCATTATGAGCAGTTCTTC. It translates to CSALAFTGHYEQFF. This sequence joins TRBV20-1 and TRBJ2-1; no clear D gene. Germline V lookup: CDR1 DFQATT, CDR2 SNEGSKA (reference sequence). The CDR3 is made up of 14 amino acids. V gave up 5 bases and J gave up 8 bases, with 19 bases separating them.

Many counts were recorded for this clonotype. This chain uses TRBV2 with TRBJ2-7, with 15 bases matching TRBD2. The CDR3 contains 16 residues. V dropped 4 bases and J dropped 1; count of bases not matched to a gene: 2. Per the germline V gene, CDR1 is SNHLY and CDR2 is FYNNEI. The CDR3 loop is CASSGTSGRESYEQYF. For the CDR3, the DNA is TGTGCCAGCAGTGGGACTAGCGGGAGGGAGTCCTACGAGCAGTACTTC. Full variable domain (remainder filled in from reference TRBV2 and TRBJ2-7): EPEVTQTPSHQVTQMGQEVILRCVPISNHLYFYWYRQILGQKVEFLVSFYNNEISEKSEIFDDQFSVERPDGSNFTLKIRSTKLEDSAMYFCASSGTSGRESYEQYFGPGTRLTVT.

The sample holds a few counts of this clonotype. This chain uses TRBV7-9 with TRBJ2-7; D might be TRBD1 or TRBD2, each matching 5 bases. CDR1 and CDR2 from the germline V gene are SEHNR and FQNEAQ (reference sequence). This CDR3 is built from 17 residues. Trimming took 8 bases from V and 2 from J, leaving 25 bases between them. As DNA, the CDR3 is TGTGCCAGCGGCCCACGGCAGGGTAGGTACGGGACCTACGAGCAGTACTTC. Protein: CASGPRQGRYGTYEQYF.

This clonotype turned up a few times. The chain joins TRBV18 to TRBJ1-4; D gene ambiguous. V dropped 6 bases and J dropped 4 bases, with 12 bases sitting between them. Germline-derived CDR1 and CDR2 are KGHSH and LQKENI. The CDR3 covers 14 residues. CDR3 DNA: TGTGCCAGCTCCCAAAACGGGCGTAATGAAAAACTGTTTTTT. Protein: CASSQNGRNEKLFF.

The sample holds many counts of this clonotype. The CDR3, as DNA: TGTGCCAGCAGTCCCAACCCGGGACAGTCCTACGAGCAGTACTTC. Amino acid sequence: CASSPNPGQSYEQYF. The V call is TRBV6-1, the J call TRBJ2-7, with 7 bases matching TRBD1. There are 15 residues in the CDR3. Germline assignment: CDR1 MNHNS and CDR2 SASEGT. Trimming cost V 5 bases and J 1 base; bases outside gene matches: 8.